The T cell receptor beta chain under discussion was sequenced for a study of beta chain features in type 1 diabetes. This clone appeared a few times. Reverse transcribing all isolated RNA meant expressed TCRB transcripts were sequenced. Profiling relied on immunoSEQ multiplex PCR, and the TCRdb table lists in-frame clones only, not all of them. This sample yields 120,000 to 150,000 clones, of which about a tenth are seen a single time; less than 0.85% belongs to the top ten. Sequenced input: central memory CD4+ T cells from blood. The receptor's source is a woman aged 40 to 55 in good health.

Here the CDR3 reads CASSLQGNSNQPQHF. The CDR3 DNA follows: TGTGCCAGCAGCCTTCAGGGGAATAGCAATCAGCCCCAGCATTTT. The chain is built from TRBV7-9 and TRBJ1-5; possibly TRBD1 for D (6 bases). The germline CDR1 and CDR2 sequences are SEHNR and FQNEAQ (reference sequence). The CDR3 loop spans 15 amino acids. The V end was cut by 5 bases, the J end by 0 bases, with 11 bases between. Full variable domain (missing parts from reference TRBV7-9 and TRBJ1-5): DTGVSQNPRHKITKRGQNVTFRCDPISEHNRLYWYRQTLGQGPEFLTYFQNEAQLEKSRLLSDRFSAERPKGSFSTLEIQRTEQGDSAMYLCASSLQGNSNQPQHFGDGTRLSIL.